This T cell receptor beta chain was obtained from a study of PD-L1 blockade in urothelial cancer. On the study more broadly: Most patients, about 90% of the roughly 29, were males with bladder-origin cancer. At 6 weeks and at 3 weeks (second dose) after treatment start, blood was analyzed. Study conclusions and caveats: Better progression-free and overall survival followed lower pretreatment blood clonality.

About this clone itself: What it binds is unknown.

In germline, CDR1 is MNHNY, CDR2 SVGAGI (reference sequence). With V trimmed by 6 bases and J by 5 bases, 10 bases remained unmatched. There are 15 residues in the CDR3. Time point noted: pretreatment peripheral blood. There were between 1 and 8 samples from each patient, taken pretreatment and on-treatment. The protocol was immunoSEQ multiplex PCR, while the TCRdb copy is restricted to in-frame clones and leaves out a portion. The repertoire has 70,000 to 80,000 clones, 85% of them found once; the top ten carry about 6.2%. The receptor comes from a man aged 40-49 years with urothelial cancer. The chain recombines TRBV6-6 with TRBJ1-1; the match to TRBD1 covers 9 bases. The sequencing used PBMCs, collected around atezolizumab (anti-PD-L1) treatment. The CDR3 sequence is CASRPRDRVGTEAFF. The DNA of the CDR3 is TGTGCCAGCAGGCCCCGGGACAGGGTTGGAACTGAAGCTTTCTTT.